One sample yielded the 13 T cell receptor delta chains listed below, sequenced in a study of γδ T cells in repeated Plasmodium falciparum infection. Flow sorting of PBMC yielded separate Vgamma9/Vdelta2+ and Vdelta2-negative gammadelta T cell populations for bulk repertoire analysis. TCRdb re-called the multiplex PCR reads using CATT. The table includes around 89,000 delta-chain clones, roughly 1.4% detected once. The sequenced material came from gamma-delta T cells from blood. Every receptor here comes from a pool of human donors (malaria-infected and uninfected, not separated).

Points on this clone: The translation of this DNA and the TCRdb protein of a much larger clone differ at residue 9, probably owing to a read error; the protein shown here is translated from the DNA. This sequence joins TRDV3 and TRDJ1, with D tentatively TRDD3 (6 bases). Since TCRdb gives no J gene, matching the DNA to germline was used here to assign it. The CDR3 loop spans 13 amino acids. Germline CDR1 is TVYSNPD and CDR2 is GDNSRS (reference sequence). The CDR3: CAFSGEYTGKLIF. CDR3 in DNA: TGTGCCTTTTCTGGGGAATACACCGGTAAACTCATCTTT.

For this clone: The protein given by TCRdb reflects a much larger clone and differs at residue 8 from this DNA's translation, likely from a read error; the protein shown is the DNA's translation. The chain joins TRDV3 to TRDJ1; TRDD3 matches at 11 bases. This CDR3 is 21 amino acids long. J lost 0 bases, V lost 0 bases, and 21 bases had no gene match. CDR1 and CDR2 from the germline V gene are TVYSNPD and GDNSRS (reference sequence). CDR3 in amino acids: CAFSWYLSPTGGYGYTDKLIF. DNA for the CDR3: TGTGCCTTTAGCTGGTACCTAAGTCCAACTGGGGGATATGGGTACACCGATAAACTCATCTTT.

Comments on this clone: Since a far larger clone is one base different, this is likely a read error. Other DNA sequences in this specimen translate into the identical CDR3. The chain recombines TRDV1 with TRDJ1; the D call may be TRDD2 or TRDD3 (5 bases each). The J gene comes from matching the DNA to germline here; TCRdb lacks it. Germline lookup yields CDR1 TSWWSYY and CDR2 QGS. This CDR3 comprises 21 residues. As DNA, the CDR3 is TGTGCCCTTGGGGAACTCCTAAATTTAGGCCCGGGGGCTAAGTACACCGATAAACTCATCTTT. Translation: CALGELLNLGPGAKYTDKLIF.

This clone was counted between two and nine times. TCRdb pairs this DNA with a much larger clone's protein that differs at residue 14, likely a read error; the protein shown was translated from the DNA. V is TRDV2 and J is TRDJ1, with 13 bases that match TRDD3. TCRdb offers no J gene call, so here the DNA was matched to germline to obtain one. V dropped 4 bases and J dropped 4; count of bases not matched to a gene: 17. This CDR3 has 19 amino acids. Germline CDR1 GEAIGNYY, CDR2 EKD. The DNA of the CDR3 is TGTGCCTGTGAGCCCTTTATACTGGGGGATACGCCTGGGATCGATAAACTCATCTTT. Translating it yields CACEPFILGDTPGIDKLIF.

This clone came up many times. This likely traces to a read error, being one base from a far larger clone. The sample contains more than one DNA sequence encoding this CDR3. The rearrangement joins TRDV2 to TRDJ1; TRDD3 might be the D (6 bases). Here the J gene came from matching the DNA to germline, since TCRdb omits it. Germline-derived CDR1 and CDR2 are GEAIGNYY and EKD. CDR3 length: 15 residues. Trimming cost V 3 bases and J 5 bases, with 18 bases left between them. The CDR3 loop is CACDPLGSGRDKLIF. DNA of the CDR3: TGTGCCTGTGACCCCCTGGGGAGCGGACGTGATAAACTCATCTTT.

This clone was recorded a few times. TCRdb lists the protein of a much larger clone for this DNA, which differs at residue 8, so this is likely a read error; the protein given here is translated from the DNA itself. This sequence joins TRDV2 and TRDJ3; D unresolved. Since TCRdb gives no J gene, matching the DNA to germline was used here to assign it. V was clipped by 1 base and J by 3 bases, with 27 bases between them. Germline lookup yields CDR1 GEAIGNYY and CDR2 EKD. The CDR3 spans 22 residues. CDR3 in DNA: TGTGCCTGTGACACTGTACTGAGAACTGCGGTGTTGACGGACTGGGACACCCGACAGATGTTTTTC. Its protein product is CACDTVLRTAVLTDWDTRQMFF.

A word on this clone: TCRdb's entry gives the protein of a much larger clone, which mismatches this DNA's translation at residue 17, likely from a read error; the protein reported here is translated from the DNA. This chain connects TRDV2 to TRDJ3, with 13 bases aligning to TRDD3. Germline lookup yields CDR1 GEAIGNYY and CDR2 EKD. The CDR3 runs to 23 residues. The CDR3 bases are TGTGCCTGTGACACCGTTTCGGGACTGGGGGATACGCGGAGCTCCTGGTACACCCGACAGATGTTTTTC. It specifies CACDTVSGLGDTRSSWYTRQMFF.

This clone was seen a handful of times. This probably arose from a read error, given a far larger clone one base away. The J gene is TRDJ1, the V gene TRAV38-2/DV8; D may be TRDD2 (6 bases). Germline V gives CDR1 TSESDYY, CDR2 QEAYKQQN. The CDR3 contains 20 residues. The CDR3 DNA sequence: TGTGCCAATGGGCCGTACCTTCCCCGATGGCGGGGGCCCTACACCGATAAACTCATCTTT. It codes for CANGPYLPRWRGPYTDKLIF.

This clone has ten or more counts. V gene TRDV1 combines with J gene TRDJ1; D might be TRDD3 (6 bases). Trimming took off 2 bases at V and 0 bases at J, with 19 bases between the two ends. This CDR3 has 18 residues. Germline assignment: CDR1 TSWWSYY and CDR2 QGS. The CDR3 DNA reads TGTGCTCTTGGGGAAGTCCCTACGGGGGGACAGTACACCGATAAACTCATCTTT. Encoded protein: CALGEVPTGGQYTDKLIF.

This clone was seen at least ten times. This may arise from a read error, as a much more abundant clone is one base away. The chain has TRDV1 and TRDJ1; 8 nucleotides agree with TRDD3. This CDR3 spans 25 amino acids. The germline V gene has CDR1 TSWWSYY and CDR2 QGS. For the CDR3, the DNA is TGTGCTCTTGGGGACCTACGGCCTTCCCGAACCTACTGGGGGTCTCCCCGCGTGAACACCGATGAACTCATCTTT. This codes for CALGDLRPSRTYWGSPRVNTDELIF.

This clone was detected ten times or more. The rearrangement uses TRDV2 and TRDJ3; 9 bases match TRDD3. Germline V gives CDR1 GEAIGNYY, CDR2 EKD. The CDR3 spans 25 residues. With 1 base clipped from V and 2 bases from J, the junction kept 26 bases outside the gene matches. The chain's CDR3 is CACDTATGNWGYEPYAPWDTRQMFF. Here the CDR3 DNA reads TGTGCCTGTGACACGGCAACTGGCAACTGGGGATACGAACCCTACGCCCCCTGGGACACCCGACAGATGTTTTTC.

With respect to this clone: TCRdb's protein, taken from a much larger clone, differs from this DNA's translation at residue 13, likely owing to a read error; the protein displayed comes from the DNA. The CDR3: CACDTGAYWKKEELIF. The CDR3 nucleotides are TGTGCCTGTGACACGGGGGCGTACTGGAAAAAGGAGGAACTCATCTTT. The chain uses TRDV2 and TRDJ1; TRDD3 might be the D (5 bases). The V gene's germline CDR1 is GEAIGNYY and CDR2 EKD. The CDR3 contains 16 residues. V dropped 1 base and J dropped 9 bases, with 23 bases sitting between them.

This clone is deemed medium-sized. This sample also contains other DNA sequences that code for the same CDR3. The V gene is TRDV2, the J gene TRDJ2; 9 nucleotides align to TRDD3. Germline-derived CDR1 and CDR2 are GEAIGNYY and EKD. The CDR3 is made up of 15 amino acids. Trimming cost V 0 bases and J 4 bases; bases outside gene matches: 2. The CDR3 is CACDTLGDPTAQLFF. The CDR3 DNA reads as TGTGCCTGTGACACCCTGGGGGATCCGACAGCACAACTCTTCTTT.